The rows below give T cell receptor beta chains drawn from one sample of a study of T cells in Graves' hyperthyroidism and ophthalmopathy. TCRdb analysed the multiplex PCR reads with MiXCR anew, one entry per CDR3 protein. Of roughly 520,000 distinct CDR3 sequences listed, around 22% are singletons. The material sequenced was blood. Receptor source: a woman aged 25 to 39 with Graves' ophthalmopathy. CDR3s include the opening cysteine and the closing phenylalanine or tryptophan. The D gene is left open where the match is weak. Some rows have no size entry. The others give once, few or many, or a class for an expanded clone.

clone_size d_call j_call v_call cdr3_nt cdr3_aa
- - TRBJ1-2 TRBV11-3 TGTGCCAGCAGCTCCGTTTTTCCGCAACGGCAGGGTCGGTCGGGTGGCTACACCTTC CASSSVFPQRQGRSGGYTF
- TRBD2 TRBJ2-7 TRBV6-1 TGTGCCAGCAGTGGGGGAGGAGCGGGAGTGTACGAGCAGTACTTC CASSGGGAGVYEQYF
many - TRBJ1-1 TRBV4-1 TGCGCCAGCAGCCAAGGGGCAGGATGGAAATTGGGCACTGAAGCTTTCTTT CASSQGAGWKLGTEAFF
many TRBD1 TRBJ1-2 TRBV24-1 TGTGCCACCAGTGACAGTCGCCGGGACAGTTTATATGGCTACACCTTC CATSDSRRDSLYGYTF
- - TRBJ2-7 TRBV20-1 TGCAGTGCTAGGTCCAGGGGCCTCTACGAGCAGTACTTC CSARSRGLYEQYF
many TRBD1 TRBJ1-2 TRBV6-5 TGTGCCAGCACTTCGGACAGGTCCTTTCTCTATGGCTACACCTTC CASTSDRSFLYGYTF
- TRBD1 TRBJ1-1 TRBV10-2 TGCGCCAGCAGTGCCGGGACAGAGGACACTGAAGCTTTCTTT CASSAGTEDTEAFF
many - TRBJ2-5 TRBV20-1 TGCAGTGCTGCGGACAGCCAAGGGATGGAGACCCAGTACTTC CSAADSQGMETQYF
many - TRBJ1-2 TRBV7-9 TGTGCCAGCGGCGCGTACTATGGCTACACCTTC CASGAYYGYTF
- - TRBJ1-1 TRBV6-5 TGTGCCAGCAGTTCGGCCTCAGGGACGACTGAAGCTTTCTTT CASSSASGTTEAFF
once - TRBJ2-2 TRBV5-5 TGTGCCAGCACCTATGGTACCACCGGGGAGCTGTTTTTT CASTYGTTGELFF